This T cell receptor (beta chain) stems from a study of Ad26.COV2.S vaccination and SARS-CoV-2 variants. Across the whole study: The vaccine Ad26.COV2.S was put into the muscle once, or twice with 56 days between.

The CDR3 loop spans 13 amino acids. V lost 4 bases and J lost 6, with 11 bases in between. CDR1 is SGHDT, CDR2 YYEEEE, per germline. This clone was found once. As to treatment: approximately 18 received Ad26.COV2.S at low or high dose, single or two shots; about 5 received placebo; per-sample allocation not given. After the first vaccine or placebo injection, samples were drawn on day 63. The data were produced by immunoSEQ multiplex PCR, yet TCRdb's version contains in-frame clones alone and is incomplete. This table has approximately 420,000 clones, about 88% appearing once. The chain joins TRBV5-6 to TRBJ1-5; D perhaps matches TRBD1 (5 bases). This sample comprised peripheral blood, obtained in a trial of Ad26.COV2.S vaccine versus placebo. This TCR came from a person aged 18 to 65 who received the Ad26.COV2.S COVID-19 vaccine or a placebo. The DNA for the CDR3 is TGTGCCAGCAGCGAGGGGTTCGGTCAGCCCCAGCATTTT. Its protein product is CASSEGFGQPQHF.